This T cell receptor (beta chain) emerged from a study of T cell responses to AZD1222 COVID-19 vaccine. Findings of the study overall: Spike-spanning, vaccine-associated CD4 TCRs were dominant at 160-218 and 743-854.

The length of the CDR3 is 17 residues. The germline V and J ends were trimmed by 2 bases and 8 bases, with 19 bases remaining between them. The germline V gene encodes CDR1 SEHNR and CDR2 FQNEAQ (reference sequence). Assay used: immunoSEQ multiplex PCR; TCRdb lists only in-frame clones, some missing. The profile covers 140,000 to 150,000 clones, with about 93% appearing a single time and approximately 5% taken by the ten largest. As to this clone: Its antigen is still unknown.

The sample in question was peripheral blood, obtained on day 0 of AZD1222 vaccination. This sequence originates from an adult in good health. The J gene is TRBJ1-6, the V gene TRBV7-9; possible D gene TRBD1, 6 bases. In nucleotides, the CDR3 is TGTGCCAGCAGCTTAACCCCACAAGGGGGAACCTATTCACCCCTCCACTTT. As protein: CASSLTPQGGTYSPLHF.